This record covers a single T cell receptor beta chain. The CDR3 spans 15 residues. Germline V lookup: CDR1 SGHTA, CDR2 FQGTGA. V lost 5 bases and J lost 3, with 15 bases in between. The sample originates from a study of control samples from healthy donors and cancer patients. The table came from immunoSEQ multiplex PCR; TCRdb's copy has only in-frame clones and leaves some out. The sample consists of about 150,000 clones, about 94% of them appearing once. This TCR came from a man aged 35-49 years in good health. The V and J genes are TRBV7-3 and TRBJ2-3; possible D gene TRBD2, 7 bases. The sequencing input was blood. The CDR3 DNA is TGTGCCAGCAGCAAATTGGGGGGGCCGACAGATACGCAGTATTTT. Translation gives CASSKLGGPTDTQYF.